Below are 8 T cell receptor beta chains sequenced from a single sample in a study of control samples from healthy donors and cancer patients (dated by TCRdb to 2020 to 2021). Library preparation employed the immunoSEQ multiplex PCR assay. TCRdb stores this immuneACCESS table with in-frame sequences only. Part of the clones is absent; in the studies checked, under half of the shortfall reflects unresolved V genes, and no reason is known for the rest. This sample is represented by 150,000 to 200,000 clones; about 90% of them were singletons. 2% of the sample lies in the top ten. Sequenced: blood. The receptors derive from a woman aged 40 to 50 in good health.

This rearrangement joins TRBV10-3 to TRBJ1-2, with D hard to call. This CDR3 is built from 10 residues. Germline V lookup: CDR1 ENHRY, CDR2 SYGVKD. The V gene lost 3 bases and the J gene lost 10 bases, with 6 bases spanning the gap. The CDR3 loop reads CAISDGYYTF. The CDR3 DNA reads as TGTGCCATCAGTGACGGGTACTACACCTTC.

The rearrangement uses TRBV10-2 and TRBJ1-1; weak D call: TRBD1 (6 bases). Looked up from germline, CDR1 is WSHSY and CDR2 is SAAADI. The CDR3 contains 17 residues. Trimming stripped 2 bases from V and 0 bases from J, with 16 bases between. CDR3 loop: CASSEPSGAPLNTEAFF. CDR3 in DNA: TGCGCCAGCAGTGAGCCTTCGGGGGCACCCTTGAACACTGAAGCTTTCTTT.

The chain has TRBV12-3 or TRBV12-4 and TRBJ2-5, with D unclear. CDR3 size: 12 residues. V lost 6 bases and J 6 bases, leaving 11 bases between the germline ends. Here the CDR3 reads CASSLGVKTQYF. The CDR3 coding sequence is TGTGCCAGCAGCCTAGGTGTCAAGACCCAGTACTTC.

The chain combines TRBV6-5 with TRBJ2-1; D is unclear. The CDR3 is 13 amino acids. V lost 6 bases and J 2 bases, leaving 8 bases between the germline ends. Germline-derived CDR1 and CDR2 are MNHEY and SVGAGI. CDR3: CASSRSPYNEQFF. The CDR3 DNA is TGTGCCAGCAGCCGAAGCCCCTACAATGAGCAGTTCTTC.

V and J are TRBV6-2 or TRBV6-3 and TRBJ1-2, with D perhaps matching TRBD1 (5 bases). Germline V lookup: CDR1 MNHEY, CDR2 SVGEGT. The V end was cut by 5 bases, the J end by 1 base, with 11 bases between. This CDR3 is built from 14 residues. The CDR3 sequence: CASSNGGINYGYTF. In nucleotides, the CDR3 is TGTGCCAGCAGTAACGGGGGAATTAACTATGGCTACACCTTC.

The chain employs TRBV4-1 and TRBJ1-5, with 7 positions matching TRBD1. The CDR3 spans 17 residues. Germline V lookup: CDR1 MGHRA, CDR2 YSYEKL. With 2 bases clipped from V and 4 bases from J, the junction kept 11 bases outside the gene matches. CDR3 loop: CASSQPTGDRENQPQHF. The CDR3 DNA is TGCGCCAGCAGCCAACCGACCGGTGACAGGGAAAATCAGCCCCAGCATTTT.

The chain combines TRBV6-6 with TRBJ1-4, with 7 positions matching TRBD1. The V gene's germline CDR1 is MNHNY and CDR2 SVGAGI (reference sequence). Trimming cost V 6 bases and J 8 bases; bases outside gene matches: 12. The CDR3 covers 15 residues. The CDR3 DNA sequence: TGTGCCAGCAGCAAACAGGGGATAGAAAGGGAAAAACTGTTTTTT. Translated, it gives CASSKQGIEREKLFF.

This chain uses TRBV7-3 with TRBJ2-1; a possible D gene is TRBD1 (5 bases). The CDR3 totals 13 residues. The ends were cut back, 6 bases at V and 9 bases at J, with 15 bases in the middle. From germline, CDR1 is SGHTA and CDR2 FQGTGA. This chain's CDR3 is CASSLSGLSEQFF. CDR3 nucleotides: TGTGCCAGCAGTCTATCAGGGCTGAGTGAGCAGTTCTTC.